A selection of T cell receptor beta chains follows, all from one sample in a study of T cells in Graves' hyperthyroidism and ophthalmopathy. One entry per CDR3 protein results from TCRdb running MiXCR on the multiplex PCR reads. The repertoire has hundreds of thousands of distinct CDR3 sequences, approximately 14% of them found once; the top ten carry approximately 12%. The sequenced material came from blood. These receptors were obtained from a woman between 50 and 59 years old with Graves' ophthalmopathy. Each CDR3 is given with its conserved first and last residue. Fields, in order: J gene, V gene, clone size, D gene, CDR3 protein, CDR3 DNA. D genes are given only for firm matches. Size is omitted from some rows. Given values are once, few, many or a class for expanded clones.

>TRBJ2-7|TRBV7-9|many|-
CASSFIGVSSYEQYF
TGTGCCAGCAGCTTTATAGGGGTTAGCTCCTACGAGCAGTACTTC
>TRBJ2-1|TRBV3-1|many|TRBD2
CASSRSGAAYNEQFF
TGTGCCAGCAGCCGTAGCGGGGCTGCCTACAATGAGCAGTTCTTC
>TRBJ2-7|TRBV15|many|TRBD1
CATTPRGQDYEQYF
TGTGCCACCACCCCGCGGGGACAGGACTACGAGCAGTACTTC
>TRBJ1-4|TRBV7-9|few|TRBD1
CASSFTGGNEKLFF
TGTGCCAGCAGCTTTACAGGGGGTAATGAAAAACTGTTTTTT
>TRBJ2-5|TRBV2|-|-
CASRDLAETQYF
TGTGCCAGCAGGGACCTAGCAGAGACCCAGTACTTC
>TRBJ2-1|TRBV7-3|-|TRBD2
CASSPRTSGRAINEQFF
TGTGCCAGCAGCCCGCGGACTAGCGGGAGGGCGATCAATGAGCAGTTCTTC
>TRBJ2-7|TRBV12-3/TRBV12-4|many|TRBD2
CASSFSGEGRHYEQYF
TGTGCCAGCAGTTTTTCTGGGGAGGGCAGACACTACGAGCAGTACTTC
>TRBJ1-1|TRBV28|many|-
CASSLFVGTEAFF
TGTGCCAGCAGTTTATTTGTAGGCACTGAAGCTTTCTTT
>TRBJ2-1|TRBV2|few|TRBD2
CASRREGSYNEQFF
TGTGCCAGCCGGCGGGAGGGTTCATACAATGAGCAGTTCTTC
>TRBJ2-5|TRBV28|many|-
CASSLGWFRDETQYF
TGTGCCAGCAGTTTAGGTTGGTTCAGAGATGAGACCCAGTACTTC
>TRBJ2-2|TRBV12-3/TRBV12-4|many|-
CASSLGGAGELFF
TGTGCCAGCAGCTTAGGGGGAGCCGGGGAGCTGTTTTTT
>TRBJ1-5|TRBV29-1|-|-
CSVVIRGEGQPQHF
TGCAGCGTTGTAATTAGGGGCGAGGGTCAGCCCCAGCATTTT
>TRBJ2-1|TRBV9|few|-
CASSPRPTPSPYNEQFF
TGTGCCAGCAGCCCCCGCCCCACACCTTCCCCTTACAATGAGCAGTTCTTC
>TRBJ2-1|TRBV7-3|many|TRBD2
CASSFSGTEGHNEQFF
TGTGCCAGCAGCTTTAGCGGGACTGAAGGACATAATGAGCAGTTCTTC
>TRBJ2-3|TRBV7-3|many|-
CASSSMPFTDTQYF
TGTGCCAGCAGCTCTATGCCATTCACAGATACGCAGTATTTT
>TRBJ1-2|TRBV6-5|few|TRBD1
CASSYVAGGYGYTF
TGTGCCAGCAGTTACGTAGCAGGGGGCTATGGCTACACCTTC
>TRBJ2-5|TRBV20-1|many|TRBD2
CSARATSGRETQYF
TGCAGTGCTAGGGCGACTAGCGGGAGGGAGACCCAGTACTTC
>TRBJ2-1|TRBV7-2|many|TRBD2
CASSPSGNYNEQFF
TGTGCCAGCAGTCCTAGCGGGAACTACAATGAGCAGTTCTTC
>TRBJ1-1|TRBV20-1|-|TRBD1
CSARDRRGRDTEAFF
TGCAGTGCTAGAGATAGGAGGGGGCGGGACACTGAAGCTTTCTTT
>TRBJ2-2|TRBV7-2|-|TRBD2
CASSLGSGLAVTGELFF
TGTGCCAGCAGCTTAGGTTCGGGACTAGCGGTCACCGGGGAGCTGTTTTTT
>TRBJ2-5|TRBV29-1|many|-
CSATRDFQETQYF
TGCAGCGCAACCCGGGACTTCCAAGAAACCCAGTACTTC
>TRBJ1-2|TRBV19|few|-
CASSTRDTYGYTF
TGTGCCAGTAGTACTCGGGACACCTATGGCTACACCTTC
>TRBJ1-5|TRBV20-1|few|TRBD1
CSAIMFGQGVRQPQHF
TGCAGTGCTATCATGTTTGGGCAGGGGGTACGTCAGCCCCAGCATTTT
>TRBJ2-5|TRBV7-9|many|TRBD2
CASSLVRTSGKETQYF
TGTGCCAGCAGCTTAGTAAGGACTAGCGGAAAAGAGACCCAGTACTTC
>TRBJ2-5|TRBV28|many|-
CASSLVDTPETQYF
TGTGCCAGCAGTTTGGTCGATACCCCAGAGACCCAGTACTTC
>TRBJ1-1|TRBV7-3|few|-
CVSSPGRDTEAFF
TGTGTCAGCAGCCCGGGGAGGGACACTGAAGCTTTCTTT
>TRBJ2-1|TRBV7-9|many|-
CASRTVGTNEQFF
TGTGCCAGCAGGACGGTAGGGACAAATGAGCAGTTCTTC
>TRBJ2-1|TRBV12-3/TRBV12-4|-|-
CASRHSHSSYNEQFF
TGTGCCAGCAGGCACAGCCACAGCTCCTACAATGAGCAGTTCTTC
>TRBJ2-7|TRBV30|many|-
CAWREGRGDRIFLRANF
TGTGCCTGGAGGGAGGGGCGGGGGGACAGAATTTTCCTACGAGCCAACTTC
>TRBJ2-7|TRBV5-1|-|TRBD2
CASSLGLLGGLAGLSYEQYF
TGCGCCAGCAGCTTGGGACTACTCGGGGGACTAGCGGGACTGTCCTACGAGCAGTACTTC
>TRBJ2-7|TRBV5-1|many|-
CASSATQSSYEQYF
TGCGCCAGCAGCGCGACCCAGAGCTCCTACGAGCAGTACTTC
>TRBJ2-2|TRBV7-6|many|-
CASSLGSGNTGELFF
TGTGCCAGCAGCTTAGGTAGCGGGAACACCGGGGAGCTGTTTTTT
>TRBJ2-1|TRBV20-1|many|TRBD2
CSASTRGKTSGVPSSYNEQFF
TGCAGTGCTAGTACACGGGGGAAGACTAGCGGAGTCCCATCCTCCTACAATGAGCAGTTCTTC
>TRBJ2-7|TRBV7-2|many|TRBD2
CASSTGLAGGYEQYF
TGTGCCAGCAGCACAGGACTAGCGGGAGGGTACGAGCAGTACTTC
>TRBJ2-5|TRBV7-9|many|-
CASSARLMQETQYF
TGTGCCAGCAGCGCACGACTGATGCAAGAGACCCAGTACTTC
>TRBJ2-7|TRBV7-8|-|-
CASSLGGTSNEQYF
TGTGCCAGCAGCTTAGGAGGGACTTCGAACGAGCAGTACTTC
>TRBJ2-1|TRBV6-1|few|-
CASSYSVAHNEQFF
TGTGCCAGCAGCTACAGTGTCGCCCACAATGAGCAGTTCTTC
>TRBJ2-5|TRBV7-9|few|-
CASSPMSAGNAYF
TGTGCCAGCAGCCCCATGTCCGCCGGGAATGCGTACTTC
>TRBJ2-1|TRBV27|-|TRBD2
CASSLDGGNYNEQFF
TGTGCCAGCAGTTTAGACGGGGGGAACTACAATGAGCAGTTCTTC
>TRBJ2-1|TRBV24-1|-|-
CATSDPGFEQFF
TGTGCCACCAGTGATCCCGGATTTGAGCAGTTCTTC
>TRBJ2-1|TRBV29-1|few|-
CSVEERGSYNEQFF
TGCAGCGTTGAAGAGCGGGGCTCCTACAATGAGCAGTTCTTC
>TRBJ2-2|TRBV11-2|many|-
CASSLLANTGELFF
TGTGCCAGCAGCTTATTAGCAAACACCGGGGAGCTGTTTTTT
>TRBJ1-4|TRBV9|few|-
CASSQLFF
TGTGCCAGCTCGCAACTGTTTTTT
>TRBJ2-4|TRBV5-4|-|TRBD2
CASSSTSGGNIQYF
TGTGCCAGCAGCTCAACTAGCGGGGGAAACATTCAGTACTTC
>TRBJ2-4|TRBV7-3|-|TRBD2
CASSATTSGSVVDIQYF
TGTGCCAGCAGCGCAACGACTAGCGGGAGTGTCGTAGACATTCAGTACTTC
>TRBJ2-7|TRBV29-1|many|-
CSVEASKGDLTYEQYF
TGCAGCGTTGAAGCTTCCAAGGGGGACTTGACCTACGAGCAGTACTTC
>TRBJ2-7|TRBV6-1|-|TRBD2
CASSPGTSVGNSYEQYF
TGTGCCAGCAGTCCCGGGACTAGCGTAGGGAACTCCTACGAGCAGTACTTC
>TRBJ1-5|TRBV10-3|many|TRBD1
CAISPQGQGWQPQHF
TGTGCCATCAGCCCCCAGGGACAGGGATGGCAGCCCCAGCATTTT
>TRBJ2-7|TRBV28|many|-
CASETGMSSYEQYF
TGTGCCAGCGAGACGGGAATGAGCTCCTACGAGCAGTACTTC
>TRBJ1-2|TRBV18|many|-
CASSRGDSSNYGYTF
TGTGCCAGCTCACGTGGTGACAGTTCGAACTATGGCTACACCTTC
>TRBJ1-2|TRBV20-1|-|-
CSAPPTESYGYTF
TGCAGTGCACCACCCACAGAAAGCTATGGCTACACCTTC
>TRBJ2-1|TRBV25-1|few|TRBD1
CASSEAGGLNEQFF
TGTGCCAGCAGTGAAGCAGGGGGCTTGAATGAGCAGTTCTTC
>TRBJ1-2|TRBV19|-|-
CASSPQGPPASYGYTF
TGTGCCAGTAGTCCCCAGGGCCCCCCGGCGAGCTATGGCTACACCTTC
>TRBJ2-1|TRBV28|many|TRBD2
CASNIGLGYYNEQFF
TGTGCCAGCAATATCGGACTAGGTTATTACAATGAGCAGTTCTTC
>TRBJ2-1|TRBV20-1|-|TRBD2
CSASFATSGVYNEQFF
TGCAGTGCTAGTTTTGCGACTAGCGGGGTATACAATGAGCAGTTCTTC
>TRBJ2-1|TRBV4-3|few|-
CASSQDGAKQFF
TGCGCCAGCAGCCAAGATGGTGCCAAGCAGTTCTTC